This T cell receptor (beta chain) was identified during a study of blood T cell repertoires in COVID-19 (dated by TCRdb to the early 2020s). In the study overall: Samples covering the acute and convalescent phases of COVID-19 were provided by collaborators in the United States, Italy and Spain. The material from the prospective study consisted of cDNA or gDNA derived from T cells, B-cell-depleted T cells, or PBMCs. The dataset comprised deeply sampled blood TCRbeta repertoires from subjects exposed to, actively infected with, or recovered from COVID-19. The repertoires were released in a freely available public database intended as a resource for research on the immune response to SARS-CoV-2. The samples were drawn from the first 160 participants of the ongoing ImmuneRACE study and from 950 to 1,500 subjects provided by 6 global collaborators. The sample metadata nearly always contained a de-identified subject ID, COVID-19 status, age in years and sex. Where HLA class I and class II types were available, the types were taken from metadata supplied by the sample provider, not from assay-based typing. Overall study results and their limits: The amount of clinical and demographic metadata varied by source and participant and was provided uncurated.

The collaborating institutions used their own protocols to collect whole blood in K2EDTA tubes. For TCRbeta analysis, collaborator samples were shipped as frozen whole blood, as isolated PBMCs, or as DNA extracted from either sample type. Of note for this clone: The target of this receptor is not known. No per-base quality is available; no much larger clone lies one base away.

TCRbeta CDR3 regions were amplified from genomic DNA using the immunoSEQ Assay, a bias-controlled multiplex PCR. Processing in the source paper ran as follows. The number of nucleated cells in each sample was estimated by amplification of reference gene primers within the assay. To quantify the absolute abundance of each unique TCRbeta CDR3 rearrangement, sequence reads were collapsed and filtered. For each sample, productive Simpson clonality was calculated by taking the square root of Simpson's diversity index across productive rearrangements. TCRdb re-hosts the immuneACCESS table, in-frame sequences only. Its copies lack some clones; in the studies checked, an unresolved V gene accounts for under half of them, and the cause for the rest is not known. V and J calls plus clone size are reproduced from that table; the DNA served to infer D and trimming. In this sample the table shows fewer than 300,000 clones, 85% of which occur a single time. The biggest ten clones account for 4.5% to 5.5% of the sample.

At the junction V is shortened by 0 bases and J by 5 bases, with 11 bases in between. CDR1 and CDR2, per the germline V gene, are MNHEY and SVGAGI. The CDR3, from cysteine to phenylalanine, totals 15 residues. Only the CDR3 portion is preserved as DNA: 45 bases, with reading frame beginning at the first base. The clonotype was recovered from a man aged 50 to 59 with active or convalescent COVID-19. Here the chain combines TRBV6-5 and TRBJ2-4; a weak D assignment points to TRBD1 (6 bases agree). The source material was peripheral blood. The encoded CDR3 is CASSYSRGNENIQYF. The DNA sequence is TGTGCCAGCAGTTACTCGAGGGGGAACGAAAACATTCAGTACTTC.